This T cell receptor (beta chain) is drawn from a study of CD8 T cells in Susac syndrome (dated by TCRdb to between 2018 and 2020). A note on the overall study: The study used repertoire sequencing to test whether antigen drove CD8+ T cell activation and differentiation in Susac syndrome. The clonality of the CD8+ T cell repertoire was compared across approximately eleven healthy donors, some 14 Susac syndrome patients and around 15 multiple sclerosis patients.

Peripheral blood CD8+ and CD4+ T cells from healthy donors, Susac syndrome patients and multiple sclerosis patients were profiled by high-throughput TCR beta sequencing. Treatment-naive patients with stable or active relapsing-remitting disease fulfilling revised McDonald criteria were used as multiple sclerosis controls. Bulk CD8+ and CD4+ T cells were purified by magnetic negative isolation, whereas CD8+ TEMRA cells were enriched by FACS. Blood was drawn into EDTA tubes, processed within 24 hours, and PBMCs were isolated by density gradient centrifugation. PBMCs destined for TCR sequencing were cryopreserved in liquid nitrogen and later thawed in a 37 °C water bath. Purity of sorted or isolated CD4+, CD8+ and CD8+ TEMRA cells was at least 90%. On this clonotype: Its binding antigen is unknown. No per-base quality is available; no much larger clone lies one base away.

The CDR3 numbers 21 residues from cysteine through phenylalanine. The CDR3 DNA has 63 bases and is translated from base 1. Relative to germline, V is missing 1 base and J is missing 6 bases, with 24 bases of the junction outside any gene match. CDR1 and CDR2, looked up from the germline V gene, are SGHVS and FQNEAQ. Here is what the overall study found, with its caveats: The study acknowledged that relatively few individuals were included in the TCR sequencing and HLA analysis.

RNA was extracted using the RNeasy kit, and about 0.45 to 1 ug of the RNA was reverse transcribed with random hexamers. TCR beta CDR3 regions were amplified with the immunoSEQ multiplex PCR assay covering 54 Vbeta and 13 Jbeta segments. PCR amplification bias was corrected by using a synthetic template baseline for primer optimization and computational correction. As for the original processing: Reads were annotated to V, D and J genes according to IMGT and were analyzed with immunoSEQ Analyzer, with only productive sequences retained. Clonality was computed as one minus Shannon entropy normalized by log2 of the number of productive unique sequences. For each patient and control, public and private clones were evaluated among the 100 most prevalent clones. Clones were defined as Susac-specific if absent from the healthy and MS cohorts, from 1052 published viral clones and from other ImmuneACCESS disease sequences. TCRdb trimmed public reads at Q25 via fastp, called clones via MiXCR and kept in-frame beta chains. Entries that share a CDR3 protein sequence are merged under the most common genes and DNA. The V and J calls and clone size come from TCRdb's table, not from the authors' own analysis. This sample lists about 300,000 distinct CDR3 sequences; about 85% were detected once. The ten top clones hold around 0.12% of the sample.

Source material: CD8+ T cells from PBMCs. The clonotype was recovered from a human donor with multiple sclerosis. The chain joins TRBV7-8 to TRBJ1-5; 7 junctional bases match TRBD1. The CDR3 protein: CASSLEEELRTGLLGIQPQHF. Read as DNA, the sequence is TGTGCCAGCAGCTTAGAAGAAGAGCTCCGGACAGGTTTGTTGGGGATTCAGCCCCAGCATTTT.